This paragraph covers one T cell receptor beta chain sequence. Source study methods: Nucleated cell number was recorded as an estimate derived from reference gene primer amplification. Using immunoSEQ multiplex PCR, the repertoire was profiled, and TCRdb retains in-frame clones only, with some absent. V and J calls and clone size come straight from that table; D and trimming were deduced from the DNA. The data show 95,000 to 150,000 clones, 82% seen once. The sample belongs to a study of blood T cell repertoires in COVID-19. The wider study: The origin of the acute and convalescent COVID-19 samples was the United States, Italy and Spain. PBMCs, B-cell-depleted T cells, or T cells provided the cDNA or gDNA that made up the material.

The V end was cut by 7 bases, the J end by 3 bases, with 10 bases between. The CDR3 covers 13 residues. Germline V gives CDR1 SGHVS, CDR2 FQNEAQ. The clonotype originates from a woman in her seventies with acute or convalescent COVID-19. The V and J genes are TRBV7-8 and TRBJ2-1, with TRBD2 as a possible D gene (5 bases). The sequenced sample consisted of peripheral blood. CDR3 protein: CASNPGVYNEQFF. DNA of the CDR3: TGTGCCAGCAATCCCGGGGTCTACAATGAGCAGTTCTTC.